This T cell receptor beta chain emerged from a study of persistence of HIV-infected CD4 T cells. Germline CDR1 is KGHDR and CDR2 is SFDVKD. Trimming shortened V by 6 bases and J by 6 bases, and 9 bases separated the two germline ends. The CDR3 is 12 amino acids. Sequencing used immunoSEQ version 4 in survey mode. Using immunoSEQ multiplex PCR, the repertoire was profiled, and TCRdb retains in-frame clones only, with some absent. The repertoire holds 45,000 or so clones, about nine tenths seen once, with roughly 0.46% in the top ten. Nonspecific anti-CD3/anti-CD28 bead stimulation represents the broad CD4+ T cell repertoire. CD4+ T cells upregulating both CD40 ligand and CD69 were sorted as responding cells. Undetectable plasma HIV-1 RNA below 50 copies/mL lasted at least 4 years. To note about this clone: Its antigen is not identified.

This chain connects TRBV24-1 to TRBJ2-3; D uncertain. This clonotype originated in an adult woman with HIV who was CMV-seropositive. The sample was CD4+ T cells sorted from PBMCs after roughly 18-hour stimulation, taken from a patient who received antiretroviral therapy. CDR3 loop: CATSNDWDTQYF. The CDR3 bases are TGTGCCACCAGTAACGACTGGGATACGCAGTATTTT.